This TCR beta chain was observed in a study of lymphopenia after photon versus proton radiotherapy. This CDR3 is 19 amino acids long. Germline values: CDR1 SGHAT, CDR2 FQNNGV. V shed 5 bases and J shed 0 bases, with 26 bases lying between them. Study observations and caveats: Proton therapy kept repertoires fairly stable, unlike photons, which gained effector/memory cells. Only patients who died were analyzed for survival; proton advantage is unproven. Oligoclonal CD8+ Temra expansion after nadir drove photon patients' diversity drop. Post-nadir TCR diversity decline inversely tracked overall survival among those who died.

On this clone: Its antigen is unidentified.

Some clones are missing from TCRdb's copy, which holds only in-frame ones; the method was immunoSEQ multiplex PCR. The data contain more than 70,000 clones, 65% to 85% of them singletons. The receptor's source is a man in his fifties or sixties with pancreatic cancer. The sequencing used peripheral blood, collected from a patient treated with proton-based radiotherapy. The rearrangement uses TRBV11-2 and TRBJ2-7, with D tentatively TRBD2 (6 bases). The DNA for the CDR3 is TGTGCCAGCAGCCGCACAGAGCGGAACCTAGCGATCCGCTCCTACGAGCAGTACTTC. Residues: CASSRTERNLAIRSYEQYF.